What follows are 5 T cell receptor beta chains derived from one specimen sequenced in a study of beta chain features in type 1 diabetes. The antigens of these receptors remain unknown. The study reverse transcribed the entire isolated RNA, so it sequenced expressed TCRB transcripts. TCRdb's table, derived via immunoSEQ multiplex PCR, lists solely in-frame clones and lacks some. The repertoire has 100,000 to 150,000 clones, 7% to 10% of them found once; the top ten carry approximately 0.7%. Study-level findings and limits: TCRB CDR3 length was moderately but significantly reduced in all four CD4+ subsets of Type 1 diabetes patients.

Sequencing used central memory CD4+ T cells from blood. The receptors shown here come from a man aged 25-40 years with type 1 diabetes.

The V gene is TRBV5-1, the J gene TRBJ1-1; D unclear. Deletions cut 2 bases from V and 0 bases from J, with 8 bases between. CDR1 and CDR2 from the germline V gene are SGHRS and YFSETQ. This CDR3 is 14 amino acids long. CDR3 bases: TGCGCCAGCAGCTTTGGCAGTATGAACACTGAAGCTTTCTTT. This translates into CASSFGSMNTEAFF.

CDR3 residues: CASSLSQELNYGYTF. CDR3 nucleotide sequence: TGCGCCAGCAGCTTGTCCCAGGAACTTAACTATGGCTACACCTTC. The V call is TRBV5-1, the J call TRBJ1-2; no clear D gene. This CDR3 is 15 amino acids long. V lost 1 base, J lost 1 base, and 11 bases lay in between. Germline-derived CDR1 and CDR2 are SGHRS and YFSETQ.

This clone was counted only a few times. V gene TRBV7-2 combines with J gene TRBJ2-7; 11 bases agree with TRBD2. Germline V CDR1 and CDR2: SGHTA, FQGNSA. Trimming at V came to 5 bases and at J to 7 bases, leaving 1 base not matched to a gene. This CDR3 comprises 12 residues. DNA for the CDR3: TGTGCCAGCAGCAGACTAGCGGGGGAGCAGTACTTC. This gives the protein CASSRLAGEQYF.

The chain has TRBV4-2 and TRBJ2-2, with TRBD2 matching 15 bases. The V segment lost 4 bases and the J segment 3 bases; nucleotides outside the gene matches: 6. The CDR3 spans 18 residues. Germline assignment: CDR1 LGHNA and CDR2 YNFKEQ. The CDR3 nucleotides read TGTGCCAGCAGCCCCCAGGGACTAGCGGGGGGACACACCGGGGAGCTGTTTTTT. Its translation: CASSPQGLAGGHTGELFF.

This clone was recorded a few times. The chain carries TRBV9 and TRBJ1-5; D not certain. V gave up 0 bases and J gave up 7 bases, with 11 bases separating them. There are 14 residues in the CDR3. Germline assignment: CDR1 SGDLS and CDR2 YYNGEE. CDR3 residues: CASSVGFGNQPQHF. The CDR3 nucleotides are TGTGCCAGCAGCGTAGGGTTCGGGAACCAGCCCCAGCATTTT.